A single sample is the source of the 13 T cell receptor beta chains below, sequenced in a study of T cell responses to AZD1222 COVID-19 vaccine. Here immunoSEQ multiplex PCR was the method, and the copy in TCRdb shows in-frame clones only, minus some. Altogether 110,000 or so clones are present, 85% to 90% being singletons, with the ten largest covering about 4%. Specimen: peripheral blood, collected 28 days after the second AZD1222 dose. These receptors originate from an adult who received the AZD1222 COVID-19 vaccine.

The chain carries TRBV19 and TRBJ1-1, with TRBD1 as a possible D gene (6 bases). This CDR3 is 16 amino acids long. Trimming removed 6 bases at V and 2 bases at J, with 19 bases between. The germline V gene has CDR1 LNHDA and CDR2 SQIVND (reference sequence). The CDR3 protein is CASSRPQTGINTEAFF. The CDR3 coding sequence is TGTGCCAGTAGCCGACCACAGACAGGAATCAACACTGAAGCTTTCTTT.

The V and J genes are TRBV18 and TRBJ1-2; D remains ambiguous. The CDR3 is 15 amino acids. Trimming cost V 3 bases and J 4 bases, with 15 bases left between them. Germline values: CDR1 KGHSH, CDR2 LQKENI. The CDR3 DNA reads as TGTGCCAGCTCACCTGGGGAAAGGAGGAGCTATGGCTACACCTTC. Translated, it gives CASSPGERRSYGYTF.

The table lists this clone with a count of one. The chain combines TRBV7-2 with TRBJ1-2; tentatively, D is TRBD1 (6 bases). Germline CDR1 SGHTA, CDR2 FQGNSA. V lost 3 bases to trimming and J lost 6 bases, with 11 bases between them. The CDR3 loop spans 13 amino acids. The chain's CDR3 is CASSFGQLDGYTF. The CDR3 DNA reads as TGTGCCAGCAGCTTCGGACAGCTAGATGGCTACACCTTC.

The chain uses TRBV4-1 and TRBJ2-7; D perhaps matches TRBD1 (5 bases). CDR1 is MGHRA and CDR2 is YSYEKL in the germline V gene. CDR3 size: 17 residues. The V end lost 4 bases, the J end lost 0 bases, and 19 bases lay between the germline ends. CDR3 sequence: CASSPRRVTESSYEQYF. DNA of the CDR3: TGCGCCAGCAGCCCCCGAAGGGTGACAGAGAGCTCCTACGAGCAGTACTTC.

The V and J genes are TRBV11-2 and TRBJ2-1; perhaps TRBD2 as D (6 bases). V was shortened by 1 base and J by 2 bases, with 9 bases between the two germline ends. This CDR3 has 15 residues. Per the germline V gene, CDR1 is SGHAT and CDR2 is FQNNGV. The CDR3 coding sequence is TGTGCCAGCAGCTTAGGTCTAGCGCCCTACAATGAGCAGTTCTTC. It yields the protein CASSLGLAPYNEQFF. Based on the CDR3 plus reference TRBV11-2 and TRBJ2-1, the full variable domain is EAGVAQSPRYKIIEKRQSVAFWCNPISGHATLYWYQQILGQGPKLLIQFQNNGVVDDSQLPKDRFSAERLKGVDSTLKIQPAKLEDSAVYLCASSLGLAPYNEQFFGPGTRLTVL.

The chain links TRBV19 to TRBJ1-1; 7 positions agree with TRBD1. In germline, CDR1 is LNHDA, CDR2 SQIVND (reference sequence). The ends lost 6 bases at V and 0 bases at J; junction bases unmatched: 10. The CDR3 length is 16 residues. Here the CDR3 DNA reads TGTGCCAGTAGCTTGGGGGACAGAATTATGAACACTGAAGCTTTCTTT. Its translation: CASSLGDRIMNTEAFF.

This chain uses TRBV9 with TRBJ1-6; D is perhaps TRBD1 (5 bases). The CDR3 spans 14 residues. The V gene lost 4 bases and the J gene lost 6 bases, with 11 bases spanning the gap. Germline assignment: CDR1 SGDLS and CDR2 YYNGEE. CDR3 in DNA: TGTGCCAGCAGCCGGCAGGGAGGTAATTCACCCCTCCACTTT. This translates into CASSRQGGNSPLHF.

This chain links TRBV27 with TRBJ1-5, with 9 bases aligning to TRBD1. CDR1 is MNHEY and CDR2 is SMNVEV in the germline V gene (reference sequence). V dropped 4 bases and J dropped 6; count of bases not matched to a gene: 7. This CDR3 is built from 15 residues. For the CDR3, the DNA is TGTGCCAGCAGTTCAATACAGGGGGCGAGTCAGCCCCAGCATTTT. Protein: CASSSIQGASQPQHF.

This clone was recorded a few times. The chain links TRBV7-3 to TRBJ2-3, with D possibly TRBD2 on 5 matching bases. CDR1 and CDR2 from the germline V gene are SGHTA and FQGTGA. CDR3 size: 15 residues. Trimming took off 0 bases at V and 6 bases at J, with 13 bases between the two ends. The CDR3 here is CASSLTSGGRDTQYF. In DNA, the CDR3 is TGTGCCAGCAGCTTAACTAGTGGAGGTCGGGATACGCAGTATTTT.

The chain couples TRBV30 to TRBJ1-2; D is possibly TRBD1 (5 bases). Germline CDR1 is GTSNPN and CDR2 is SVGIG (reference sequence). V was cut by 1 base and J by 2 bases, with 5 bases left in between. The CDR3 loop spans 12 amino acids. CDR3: CAWSGGNYGYTF. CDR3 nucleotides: TGTGCCTGGAGTGGGGGGAACTATGGCTACACCTTC.

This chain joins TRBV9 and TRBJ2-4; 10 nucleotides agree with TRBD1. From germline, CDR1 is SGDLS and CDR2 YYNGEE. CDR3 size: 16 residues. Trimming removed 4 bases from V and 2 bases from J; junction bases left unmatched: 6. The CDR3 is CASSPRQGATKNIQYF. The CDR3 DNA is TGTGCCAGCAGCCCCCGACAGGGGGCGACCAAAAACATTCAGTACTTC.

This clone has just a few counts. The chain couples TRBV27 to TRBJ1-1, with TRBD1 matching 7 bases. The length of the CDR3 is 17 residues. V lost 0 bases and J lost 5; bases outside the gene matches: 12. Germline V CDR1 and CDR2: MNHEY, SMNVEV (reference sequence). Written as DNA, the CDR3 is TGTGCCAGCAGTTTATCGGAGGGTCCAGGGGGGACAACTGAAGCTTTCTTT. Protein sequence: CASSLSEGPGGTTEAFF.

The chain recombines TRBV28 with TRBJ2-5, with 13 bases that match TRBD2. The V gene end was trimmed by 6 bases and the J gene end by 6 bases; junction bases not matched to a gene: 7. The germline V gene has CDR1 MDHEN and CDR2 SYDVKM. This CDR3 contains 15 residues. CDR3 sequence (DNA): TGTGCCAGCAGCCGCACTAGCGGGAGGGAGAAGACCCAGTACTTC. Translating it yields CASSRTSGREKTQYF.